Listed below are T cell receptor beta chains from one sample, sequenced in a study of T cell repertoires in cytomegalovirus infection. Their recognized antigens are unknown. TCRdb passed the reads through MiXCR, listing each CDR3 protein once. The sample records about 310,000 distinct CDR3 sequences, 25% being singletons. Sample: cultured PBMCs, taken from culture after CMV antigen stimulation. The receptors come from a human donor in good health (CMV status not recorded). Some clones in this sample may be carry-over from other donors' samples. Each CDR3 is given with its conserved first and last residue. The D gene is left open where the match is weak. Not all rows give a size; the values are once, few, many and, for expanded clones, a class.

TRBJ1-1,TRBV6-6,.,.,CASNPSRPNTEAFF,TGTGCCAGCAACCCTAGTCGACCGAACACTGAAGCTTTCTTT
TRBJ2-1,TRBV11-2,many,TRBD2,CASSLDLTSGSRYEQFF,TGTGCCAGCAGCTTAGACCTTACTAGCGGGAGCAGGTATGAGCAGTTCTTC
TRBJ2-5,TRBV9,.,.,CASSVSRVYGTQYF,TGTGCCAGCAGCGTATCCCGGGTGTATGGGACCCAGTACTTC
TRBJ1-2,TRBV19,.,.,CASSHREGTFNYGYTF,TGTGCCAGTAGTCACAGGGAGGGAACTTTTAACTATGGCTACACCTTC
TRBJ2-5,TRBV6-5,.,.,CASSYPGVETQYF,TGTGCCAGCAGTTACCCAGGGGTAGAGACCCAGTACTTC
TRBJ2-1,TRBV6-1,.,TRBD2,CASSDPGLAGVPEQFF,TGTGCCAGCAGTGATCCGGGACTAGCGGGAGTCCCCGAGCAGTTCTTC
TRBJ2-7,TRBV9,.,.,CASSPRPAGYEQYF,TGTGCCAGCAGCCCAAGACCTGCGGGGTACGAGCAGTACTTC
TRBJ2-7,TRBV7-3,few,.,CASSLTRAYEQYF,TGTGCCAGCAGCTTAACCAGGGCCTACGAGCAGTACTTC
TRBJ2-3,TRBV20-1,.,.,CSAMSRVGTDTQYF,TGCAGTGCTATGAGCAGAGTCGGCACAGATACGCAGTATTTT
TRBJ1-5,TRBV19,.,.,CASSTDWKVQPQHF,TGTGCCAGTAGTACGGACTGGAAAGTGCAGCCCCAGCATTTT
TRBJ2-5,TRBV7-2,.,.,CASSADRGSETQYF,TGTGCCAGCAGCGCGGACAGAGGCTCTGAGACCCAGTACTTC
TRBJ2-3,TRBV19,.,.,CASGLTSTDTQYF,TGTGCCAGCGGACTCACTAGCACAGATACGCAGTATTTT
TRBJ2-7,TRBV7-2,many,.,CASSLALRGVVLYEQYF,TGTGCCAGCAGCTTAGCCCTGAGGGGGGTAGTGCTCTACGAGCAGTACTTC
TRBJ2-7,TRBV7-2,few,TRBD1,CASSSRQGAGYEQYF,TGTGCCAGCAGCTCGAGACAGGGAGCAGGCTACGAGCAGTACTTC
TRBJ1-5,TRBV12-3/TRBV12-4,few,.,CASSLHRRYQPQHF,TGTGCCAGCAGTTTACACAGGCGATATCAGCCCCAGCATTTT
TRBJ2-7,TRBV9,.,TRBD2,CASSVAPSGSYEQYF,TGTGCCAGCAGCGTAGCTCCTAGCGGGAGCTACGAGCAGTACTTC
TRBJ1-2,TRBV29-1,.,.,CSVEISGSYGYTF,TGCAGCGTTGAAATTTCTGGGTCCTATGGCTACACCTTC
TRBJ1-2,TRBV5-4,.,.,CASSPPGLLAKNYGYTF,TGTGCCAGCAGCCCCCCGGGCCTACTAGCCAAAAACTATGGCTACACCTTC
TRBJ2-3,TRBV6-6,.,.,CASSPGLWGTDTQYF,TGTGCCAGCAGCCCGGGACTTTGGGGCACAGATACGCAGTATTTT
TRBJ2-4,TRBV7-6,.,.,CASSPGTAKNIQYF,TGTGCCAGCAGCCCGGGGACGGCCAAAAACATTCAGTACTTC
TRBJ2-6,TRBV7-2,many,.,CASSPMPRVGANVLTF,TGTGCCAGCAGCCCGATGCCCAGGGTTGGGGCCAACGTCCTGACTTTC
TRBJ2-7,TRBV18,few,TRBD1,CASSRGQGATEQYF,TGTGCCAGCTCCCGGGGGCAGGGGGCGACCGAGCAGTACTTC
TRBJ2-2,TRBV7-6,.,.,CASSLAASHEAGELFF,TGTGCCAGCAGCTTGGCCGCTAGCCATGAAGCCGGGGAGCTGTTTTTT
TRBJ2-5,TRBV7-3,many,TRBD2,CASSLISGSLETQYF,TGTGCCAGCAGCTTAATTAGCGGGAGTTTAGAGACCCAGTACTTC
TRBJ2-5,TRBV28,.,.,CASSFAGPGEETQYF,TGTGCCAGCAGTTTCGCAGGGCCGGGGGAAGAGACCCAGTACTTC
TRBJ2-3,TRBV20-1,.,.,CSARGFPAAGSYTQYF,TGCAGTGCTAGAGGATTTCCGGCTGCCGGGAGTTATACGCAGTATTTT
TRBJ2-1,TRBV7-2,many,.,CASSLALSGNEQFF,TGTGCCAGCAGCTTAGCGCTGAGTGGCAATGAGCAGTTCTTC
TRBJ2-3,TRBV28,few,.,CASSPPGPDTQYF,TGTGCCAGCAGCCCCCCCGGCCCAGATACGCAGTATTTT
TRBJ2-2,TRBV19,.,.,CASMTEPTGELFF,TGTGCCAGCATGACTGAGCCCACCGGGGAGCTGTTTTTT
TRBJ2-3,TRBV7-2,many,.,CASSPRRSTDTQYF,TGTGCCAGCAGCCCCCGCCGTAGCACAGATACGCAGTATTTT
TRBJ2-1,TRBV7-2,few,.,CASSLPPRLRYNEQFF,TGTGCCAGCAGCTTACCCCCTAGACTAAGGTACAATGAGCAGTTCTTC
TRBJ1-2,TRBV7-9,few,.,CASSLEVDGVGYTF,TGTGCCAGCAGCTTAGAAGTTGACGGGGTCGGCTACACCTTC
TRBJ2-7,TRBV6-2/TRBV6-3,few,.,CASSYGGLNTYEQYF,TGTGCCAGCAGTTACGGGGGGCTCAACACCTACGAGCAGTACTTC
TRBJ1-4,TRBV25-1,few,.,CASSAQGAGGEKLFF,TGTGCCAGCAGTGCCCAGGGAGCGGGTGGCGAAAAACTGTTTTTT
TRBJ1-3,TRBV7-2,many,.,CASSYLTSGNTIYF,TGTGCCAGCAGCTACCTAACCTCTGGAAACACCATATATTTT
TRBJ1-1,TRBV6-6,once,.,CASSSPGRTEAFF,TGTGCCAGCAGTTCCCCGGGGAGGACTGAAGCTTTCTTT
TRBJ2-3,TRBV7-2,many,.,CASSPRLASDTQYF,TGTGCCAGCAGCCCCCGCCTAGCGTCAGATACGCAGTATTTT
TRBJ2-3,TRBV5-1,.,TRBD1,CASSLVGTADTQYF,TGCGCCAGCAGCTTGGTTGGGACAGCAGATACGCAGTATTTT
TRBJ2-2,TRBV2,.,.,CASSESGANTGELFF,TGTGCCAGCAGTGAGAGTGGGGCGAACACCGGGGAGCTGTTTTTT
TRBJ2-4,TRBV6-2/TRBV6-3,.,.,CASSRVAKNIQYF,TGTGCCAGCAGCAGGGTGGCCAAAAACATTCAGTACTTC
TRBJ2-7,TRBV28,.,TRBD2,CASSLSTGGTYEQYF,TGTGCCAGCAGTTTATCTACGGGAGGAACCTACGAGCAGTACTTC
TRBJ2-3,TRBV5-1,.,.,CASSLEGVRSLSTDTQYF,TGCGCCAGCAGCTTGGAAGGGGTCAGGAGTTTGAGCACAGATACGCAGTATTTT
TRBJ2-7,TRBV19,.,TRBD1,CASSRQGWMTYEQYF,TGTGCCAGTAGTAGACAGGGTTGGATGACTTACGAGCAGTACTTC
TRBJ1-2,TRBV7-9,.,.,CASSKRQELNYGYTF,TGTGCCAGCAGCAAGCGACAGGAGCTTAACTATGGCTACACCTTC
TRBJ2-1,TRBV7-2,many,TRBD2,CASSRLAGVEQFF,TGTGCCAGCAGCCGACTAGCGGGGGTAGAGCAGTTCTTC
TRBJ2-7,TRBV14,.,.,CASSPSPGTAKYF,TGTGCCAGCAGCCCTTCCCCGGGGACCGCGAAGTACTTC
TRBJ2-1,TRBV12-3/TRBV12-4,few,.,CASTFTYNEQFF,TGTGCCAGCACATTTACCTACAATGAGCAGTTCTTC
TRBJ2-3,TRBV6-2/TRBV6-3,few,TRBD2,CASSYQRELTDTQYF,TGTGCCAGCAGTTACCAGCGGGAACTAACAGATACGCAGTATTTT
TRBJ2-5,TRBV7-2,.,.,CASSLIRVSETQYF,TGTGCCAGCAGCCTAATAAGGGTTTCGGAGACCCAGTACTTC
TRBJ1-3,TRBV2,.,TRBD1,CASSEGGTGGGGNTIYF,TGTGCCAGCAGTGAAGGGGGAACAGGGGGCGGTGGAAACACCATATATTTT
TRBJ2-1,TRBV19,.,TRBD2,CASSILAGAGGEQFF,TGTGCCAGTAGTATCCTAGCGGGAGCGGGGGGGGAGCAGTTCTTC
TRBJ2-5,TRBV6-2/TRBV6-3,.,TRBD1,CASSDGTGVETQYF,TGTGCCAGCAGTGACGGGACAGGGGTGGAGACCCAGTACTTC
TRBJ2-5,TRBV5-4,.,TRBD1,CASSLQGATETQYF,TGTGCCAGCAGTCTACAGGGGGCGACTGAGACCCAGTACTTC
TRBJ2-7,TRBV7-9,many,.,CASSPRLDSYEQYF,TGTGCCAGCAGCCCTCGACTAGACTCCTACGAGCAGTACTTC
TRBJ2-5,TRBV10-2,many,.,CASREDSQETQYF,TGCGCCAGCAGAGAGGACAGCCAAGAGACCCAGTACTTC